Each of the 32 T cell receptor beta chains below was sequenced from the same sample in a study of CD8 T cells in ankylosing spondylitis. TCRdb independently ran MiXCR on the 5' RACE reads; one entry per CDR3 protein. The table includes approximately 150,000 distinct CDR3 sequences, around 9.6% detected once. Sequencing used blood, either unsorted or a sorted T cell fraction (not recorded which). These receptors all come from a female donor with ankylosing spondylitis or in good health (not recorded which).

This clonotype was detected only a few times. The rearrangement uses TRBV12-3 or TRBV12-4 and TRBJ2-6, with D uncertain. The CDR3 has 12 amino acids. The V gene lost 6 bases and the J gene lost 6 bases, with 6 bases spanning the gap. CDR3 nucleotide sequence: TGTGCCAGCAGGACATTGGCCAACGTCCTGACTTTC. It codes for CASRTLANVLTF.

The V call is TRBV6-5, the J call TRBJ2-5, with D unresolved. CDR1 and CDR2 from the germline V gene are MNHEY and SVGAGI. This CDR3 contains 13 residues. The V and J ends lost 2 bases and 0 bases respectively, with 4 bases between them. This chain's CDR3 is CASSYGYQETQYF. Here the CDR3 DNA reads TGTGCCAGCAGTTACGGGTACCAAGAGACCCAGTACTTC.

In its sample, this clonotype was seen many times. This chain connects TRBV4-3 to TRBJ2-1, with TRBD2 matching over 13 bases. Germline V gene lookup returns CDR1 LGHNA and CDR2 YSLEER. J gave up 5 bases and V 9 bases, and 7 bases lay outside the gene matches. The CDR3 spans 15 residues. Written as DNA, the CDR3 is TGCGCCAGTGCCTCCGGGACTAGCGGGGACAATGAGCAGTTCTTC. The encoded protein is CASASGTSGDNEQFF.

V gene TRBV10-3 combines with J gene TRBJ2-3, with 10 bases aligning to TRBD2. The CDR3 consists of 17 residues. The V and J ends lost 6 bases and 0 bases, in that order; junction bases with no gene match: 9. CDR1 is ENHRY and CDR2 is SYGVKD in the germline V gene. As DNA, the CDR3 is TGTGCCATCAGGCCCGTCCCTAGCGGGAGTAGCACAGATACGCAGTATTTT. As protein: CAIRPVPSGSSTDTQYF.

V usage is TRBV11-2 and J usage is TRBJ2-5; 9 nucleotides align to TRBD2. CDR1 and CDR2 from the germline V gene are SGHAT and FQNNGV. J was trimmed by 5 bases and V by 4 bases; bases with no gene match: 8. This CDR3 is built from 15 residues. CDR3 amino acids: CASSSLAGGTETQYF. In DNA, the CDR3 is TGTGCCAGCAGCTCCCTTGCGGGGGGGACGGAGACCCAGTACTTC.

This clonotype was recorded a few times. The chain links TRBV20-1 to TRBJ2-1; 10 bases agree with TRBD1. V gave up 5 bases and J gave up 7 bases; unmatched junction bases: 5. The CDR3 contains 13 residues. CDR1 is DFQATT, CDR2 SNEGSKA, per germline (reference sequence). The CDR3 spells CSAFGQGGNEQFF. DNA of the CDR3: TGCAGTGCTTTTGGACAGGGGGGGAATGAGCAGTTCTTC.

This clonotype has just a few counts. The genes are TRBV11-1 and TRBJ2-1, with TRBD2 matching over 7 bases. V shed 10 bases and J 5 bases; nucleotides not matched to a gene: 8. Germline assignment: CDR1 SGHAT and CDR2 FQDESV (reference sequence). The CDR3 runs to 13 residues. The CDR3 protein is CANRPGLNNEQFF. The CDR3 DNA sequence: TGTGCCAATCGTCCGGGACTAAACAATGAGCAGTTCTTC. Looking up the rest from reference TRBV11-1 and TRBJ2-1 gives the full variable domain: EAEVAQSPRYKITEKSQAVAFWCDPISGHATLYWYRQILGQGPELLVQFQDESVVDDSQLPKDRFSAERLKGVDSTLKIQPAELGDSAMYLCANRPGLNNEQFFGPGTRLTVL.

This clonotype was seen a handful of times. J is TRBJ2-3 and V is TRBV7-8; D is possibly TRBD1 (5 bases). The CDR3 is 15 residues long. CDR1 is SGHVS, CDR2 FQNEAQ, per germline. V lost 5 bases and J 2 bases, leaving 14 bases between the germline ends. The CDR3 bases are TGTGCCAGCAGCATCAGGGATGGAATCACAGATACGCAGTATTTT. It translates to CASSIRDGITDTQYF. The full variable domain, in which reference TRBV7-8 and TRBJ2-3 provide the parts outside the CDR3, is GAGVSQSPRYKVAKRGQDVALRCDPISGHVSLFWYQQALGQGPEFLTYFQNEAQLDKSGLPSDRFFAERPEGSVSTLKIQRTQQEDSAVYLCASSIRDGITDTQYFGPGTRLTVL.

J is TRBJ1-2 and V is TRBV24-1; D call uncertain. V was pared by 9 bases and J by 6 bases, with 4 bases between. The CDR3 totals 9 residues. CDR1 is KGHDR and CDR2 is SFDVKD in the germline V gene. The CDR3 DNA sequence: TGTGCCACCCTACATGGCTACACCTTC. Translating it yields CATLHGYTF.

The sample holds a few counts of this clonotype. The CDR3 loop is CASSAEGSGEKLFF. The CDR3 DNA reads as TGTGCCAGCAGCGCCGAGGGGTCCGGGGAAAAACTGTTTTTT. J is TRBJ1-4 and V is TRBV9, with D possibly being TRBD1 (5 bases). CDR1 is SGDLS, CDR2 YYNGEE, per germline. V dropped 3 bases and J dropped 8 bases, with 14 bases sitting between them. The CDR3 extends over 14 amino acids. Looking up the rest from reference TRBV9 and TRBJ1-4 gives the full variable domain: DSGVTQTPKHLITATGQRVTLRCSPRSGDLSVYWYQQSLDQGLQFLIQYYNGEERAKGNILERFSAQQFPDLHSELNLSSLELGDSALYFCASSAEGSGEKLFFGSGTQLSVL.

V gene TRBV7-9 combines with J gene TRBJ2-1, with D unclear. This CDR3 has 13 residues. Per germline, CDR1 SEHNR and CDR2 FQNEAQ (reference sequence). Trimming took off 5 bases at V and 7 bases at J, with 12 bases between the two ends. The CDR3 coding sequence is TGTGCCAGCAGCCAGCCTCTCCCTAATGAGCAGTTCTTC. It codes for CASSQPLPNEQFF.

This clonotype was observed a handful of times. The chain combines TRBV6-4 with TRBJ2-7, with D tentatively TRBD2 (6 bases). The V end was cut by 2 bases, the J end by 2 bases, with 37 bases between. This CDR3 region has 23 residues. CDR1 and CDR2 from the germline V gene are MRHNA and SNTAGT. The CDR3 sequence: CASSDRPPRGNSGRKGFTYEQYF. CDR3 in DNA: TGTGCCAGCAGTGACCGGCCCCCCCGGGGGAATTCGGGCCGCAAAGGGTTTACCTACGAGCAGTACTTC.

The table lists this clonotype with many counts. CDR3 protein: CASSGEREKQYF. The CDR3 nucleotides read TGTGCCAGCAGCGGCGAGCGGGAGAAGCAGTACTTC. The chain carries TRBV7-9 and TRBJ2-7; 8 nucleotides agree with TRBD2. Trimming at V came to 5 bases and at J to 8 bases, leaving 5 bases not matched to a gene. Germline V gene sequence: CDR1 SEHNR, CDR2 FQNEAQ (reference sequence). The CDR3 runs 12 residues.

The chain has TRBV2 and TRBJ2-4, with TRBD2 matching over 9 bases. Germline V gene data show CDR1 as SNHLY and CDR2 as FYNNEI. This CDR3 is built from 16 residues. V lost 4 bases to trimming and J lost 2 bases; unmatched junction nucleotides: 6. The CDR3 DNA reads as TGTGCCAGCAGTGTACCCCTAGCGGGAACCAAAAACATTCAGTACTTC. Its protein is CASSVPLAGTKNIQYF.

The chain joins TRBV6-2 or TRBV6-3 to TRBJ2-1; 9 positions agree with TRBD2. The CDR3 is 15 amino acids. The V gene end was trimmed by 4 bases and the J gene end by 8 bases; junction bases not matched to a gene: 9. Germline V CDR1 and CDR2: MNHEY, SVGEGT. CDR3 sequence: CASSSIAGEVDEQFF. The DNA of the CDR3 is TGTGCCAGCAGTTCCATAGCGGGAGAGGTAGATGAGCAGTTCTTC.

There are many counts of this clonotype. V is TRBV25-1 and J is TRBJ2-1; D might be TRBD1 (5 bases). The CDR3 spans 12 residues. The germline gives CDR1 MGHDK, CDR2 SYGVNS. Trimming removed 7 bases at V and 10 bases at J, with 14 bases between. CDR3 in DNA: TGTGCCAGCAAAGGGGCCAGGTGGGAGCAGTTCTTC. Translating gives CASKGARWEQFF. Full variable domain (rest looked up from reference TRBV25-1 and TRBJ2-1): EADIYQTPRYLVIGTGKKITLECSQTMGHDKMYWYQQDPGMELHLIHYSYGVNSTEKGDLSSESTVSRIRTEHFPLTLESARPSHTSQYLCASKGARWEQFFGPGTRLTVL.

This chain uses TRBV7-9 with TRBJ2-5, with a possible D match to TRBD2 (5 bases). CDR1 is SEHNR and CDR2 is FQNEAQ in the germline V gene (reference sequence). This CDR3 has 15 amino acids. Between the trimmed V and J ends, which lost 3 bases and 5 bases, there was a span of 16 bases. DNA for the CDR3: TGTGCCAGCAGCTTTTGGCTCTCCCCGGGGGAGACCCAGTACTTC. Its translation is CASSFWLSPGETQYF.

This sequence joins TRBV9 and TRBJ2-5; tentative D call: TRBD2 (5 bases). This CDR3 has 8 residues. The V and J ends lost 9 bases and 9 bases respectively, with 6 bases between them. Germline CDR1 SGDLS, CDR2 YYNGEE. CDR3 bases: TGTGCCACGCGGGCCCAGTACTTC. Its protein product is CATRAQYF.

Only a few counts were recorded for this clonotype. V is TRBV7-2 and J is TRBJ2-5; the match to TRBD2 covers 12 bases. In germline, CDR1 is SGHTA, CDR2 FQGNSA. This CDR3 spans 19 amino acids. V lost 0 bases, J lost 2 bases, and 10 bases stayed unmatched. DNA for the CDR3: TGTGCCAGCAGCTTAGCGGTTCTAGCGGGAGGGTTGGCTCAAGAGACCCAGTACTTC. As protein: CASSLAVLAGGLAQETQYF.

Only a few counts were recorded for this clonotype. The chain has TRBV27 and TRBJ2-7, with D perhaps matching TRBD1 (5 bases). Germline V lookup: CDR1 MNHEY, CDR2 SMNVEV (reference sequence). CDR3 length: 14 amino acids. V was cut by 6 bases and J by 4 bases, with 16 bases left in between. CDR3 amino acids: CASRQTVSVYEQYF. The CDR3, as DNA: TGTGCCAGCAGGCAGACAGTGAGCGTATACGAGCAGTACTTC.

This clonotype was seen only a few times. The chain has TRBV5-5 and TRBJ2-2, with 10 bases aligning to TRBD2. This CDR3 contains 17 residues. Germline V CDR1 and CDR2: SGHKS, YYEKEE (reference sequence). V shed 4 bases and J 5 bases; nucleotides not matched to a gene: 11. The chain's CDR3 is CASSDRPAGGRTGELFF. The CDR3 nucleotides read TGTGCCAGCAGCGATCGGCCAGCGGGAGGGCGGACCGGGGAGCTGTTTTTT.

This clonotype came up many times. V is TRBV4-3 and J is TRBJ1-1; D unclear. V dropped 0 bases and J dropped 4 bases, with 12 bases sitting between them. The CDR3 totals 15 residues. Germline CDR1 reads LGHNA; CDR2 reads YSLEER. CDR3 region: CASSQEKLLPTEAFF. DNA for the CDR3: TGCGCCAGCAGCCAAGAGAAGCTGCTCCCCACTGAAGCTTTCTTT.

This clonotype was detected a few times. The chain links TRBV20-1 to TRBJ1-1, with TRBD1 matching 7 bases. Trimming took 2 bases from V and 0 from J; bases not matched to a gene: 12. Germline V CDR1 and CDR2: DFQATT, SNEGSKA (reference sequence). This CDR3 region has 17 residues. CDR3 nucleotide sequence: TGCAGTGCTAGATCCCGGGACAGCGATTCAATGAACACTGAAGCTTTCTTT. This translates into CSARSRDSDSMNTEAFF.

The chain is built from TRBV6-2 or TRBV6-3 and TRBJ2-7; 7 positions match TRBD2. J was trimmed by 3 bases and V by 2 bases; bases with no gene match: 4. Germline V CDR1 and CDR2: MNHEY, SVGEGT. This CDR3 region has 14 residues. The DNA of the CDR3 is TGTGCCAGCAGTTACGACCCGGGGGGCTACGAGCAGTACTTC. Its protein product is CASSYDPGGYEQYF.

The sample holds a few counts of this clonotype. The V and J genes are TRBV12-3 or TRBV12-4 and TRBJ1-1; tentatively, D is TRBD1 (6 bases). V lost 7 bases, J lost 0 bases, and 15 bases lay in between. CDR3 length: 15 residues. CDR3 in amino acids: CASTPFTGLNTEAFF. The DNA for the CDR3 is TGTGCCAGCACCCCTTTTACAGGGCTGAACACTGAAGCTTTCTTT.

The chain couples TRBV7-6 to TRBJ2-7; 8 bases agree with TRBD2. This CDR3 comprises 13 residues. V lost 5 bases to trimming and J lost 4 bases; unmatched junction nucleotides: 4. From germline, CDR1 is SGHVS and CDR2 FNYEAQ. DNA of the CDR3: TGTGCCAGCAGCCTGACTAGCGAGTACGAGCAGTACTTC. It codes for CASSLTSEYEQYF.

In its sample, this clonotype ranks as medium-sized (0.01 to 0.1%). CDR3 region: CASSLGISEQFF. CDR3 nucleotides: TGTGCCAGCAGCTTAGGGATTAGTGAGCAGTTCTTC. This chain joins TRBV11-3 and TRBJ2-1; D remains unclear. The germline gives CDR1 SGHNT, CDR2 YENEEA. V was shortened by 1 base and J by 9 bases, with 7 bases between the two germline ends. The length of the CDR3 is 12 residues. Drawing the rest from reference TRBV11-3 and TRBJ2-1, the complete variable domain is EAGVVQSPRYKIIEKKQPVAFWCNPISGHNTLYWYLQNLGQGPELLIRYENEEAVDDSQLPKDRFSAERLKGVDSTLKIQPAELGDSAVYLCASSLGISEQFFGPGTRLTVL.

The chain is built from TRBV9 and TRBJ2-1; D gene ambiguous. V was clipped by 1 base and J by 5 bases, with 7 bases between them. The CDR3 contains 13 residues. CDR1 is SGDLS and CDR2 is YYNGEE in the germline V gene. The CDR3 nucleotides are TGTGCCAGCAGCGTAAGTCCGGACAATGAGCAGTTCTTC. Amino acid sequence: CASSVSPDNEQFF.

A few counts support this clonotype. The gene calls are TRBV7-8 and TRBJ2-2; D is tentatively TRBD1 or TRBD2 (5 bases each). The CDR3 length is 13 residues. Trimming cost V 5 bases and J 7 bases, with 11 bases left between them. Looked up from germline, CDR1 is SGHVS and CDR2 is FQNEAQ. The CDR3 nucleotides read TGTGCCAGCAGCCTCCCAGGGAGCGGGGAGCTGTTTTTT. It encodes CASSLPGSGELFF.

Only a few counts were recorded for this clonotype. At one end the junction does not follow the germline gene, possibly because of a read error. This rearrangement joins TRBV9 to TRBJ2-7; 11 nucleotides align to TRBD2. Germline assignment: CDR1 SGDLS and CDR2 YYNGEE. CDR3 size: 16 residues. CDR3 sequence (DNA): TGTGCCAGCAGCGCAGGGGCTAGCGGGGGGTTCTACGAGAAGTACTTC. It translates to CASSAGASGGFYEKYF.

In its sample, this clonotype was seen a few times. CDR3 nucleotides: TGTGCCAGCAGCATTAGCGGGACTGGGGCAGATACGCAGTATTTT. Protein: CASSISGTGADTQYF. The chain couples TRBV7-7 to TRBJ2-3, with TRBD2 matching 8 bases. Germline lookup yields CDR1 SSHAT and CDR2 FNYEAQ (reference sequence). With 5 bases clipped from V and 4 bases from J, the junction kept 8 bases outside the gene matches. This CDR3 contains 15 residues. The full variable domain, with the rest looked up from reference TRBV7-7 and TRBJ2-3, is GAGVSQSPRYKVTKRGQDVTLRCDPISSHATLYWYQQALGQGPEFLTYFNYEAQPDKSGLPSDRFSAERPEGSISTLTIQRTEQRDSAMYRCASSISGTGADTQYFGPGTRLTVL.

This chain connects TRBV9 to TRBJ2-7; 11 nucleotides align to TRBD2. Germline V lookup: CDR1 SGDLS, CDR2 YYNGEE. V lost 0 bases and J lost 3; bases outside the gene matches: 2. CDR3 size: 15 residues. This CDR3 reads CASSVGTSGSYEQYF. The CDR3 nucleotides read TGTGCCAGCAGCGTAGGTACTAGCGGGAGCTACGAGCAGTACTTC.